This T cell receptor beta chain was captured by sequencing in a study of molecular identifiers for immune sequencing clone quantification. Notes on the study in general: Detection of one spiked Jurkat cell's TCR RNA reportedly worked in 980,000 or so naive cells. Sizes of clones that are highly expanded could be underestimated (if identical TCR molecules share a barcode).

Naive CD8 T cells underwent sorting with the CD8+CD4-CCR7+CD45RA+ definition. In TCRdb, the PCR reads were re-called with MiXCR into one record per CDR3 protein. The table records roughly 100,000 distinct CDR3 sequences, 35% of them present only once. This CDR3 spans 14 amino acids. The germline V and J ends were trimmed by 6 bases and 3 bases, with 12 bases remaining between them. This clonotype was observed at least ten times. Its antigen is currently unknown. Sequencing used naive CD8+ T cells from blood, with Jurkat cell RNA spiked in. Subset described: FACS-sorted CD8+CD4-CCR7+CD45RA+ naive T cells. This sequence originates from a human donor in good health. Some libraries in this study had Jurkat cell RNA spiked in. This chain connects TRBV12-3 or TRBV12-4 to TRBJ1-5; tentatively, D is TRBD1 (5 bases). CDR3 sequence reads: CASRPVGVNQPQHF. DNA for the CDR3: TGTGCCAGCAGACCGGTGGGGGTCAATCAGCCCCAGCATTTT.